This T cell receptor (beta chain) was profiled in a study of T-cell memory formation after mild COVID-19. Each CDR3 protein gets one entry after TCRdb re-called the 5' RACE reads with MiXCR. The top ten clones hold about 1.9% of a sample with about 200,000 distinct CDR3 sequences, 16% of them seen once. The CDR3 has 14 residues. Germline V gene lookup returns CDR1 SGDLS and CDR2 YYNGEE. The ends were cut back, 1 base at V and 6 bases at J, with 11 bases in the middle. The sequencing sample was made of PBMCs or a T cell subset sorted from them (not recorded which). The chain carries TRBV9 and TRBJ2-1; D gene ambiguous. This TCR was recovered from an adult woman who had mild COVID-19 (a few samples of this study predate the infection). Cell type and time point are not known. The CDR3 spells CASSVRVVSNEQFF. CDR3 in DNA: TGTGCCAGCAGCGTAAGGGTTGTCTCCAATGAGCAGTTCTTC. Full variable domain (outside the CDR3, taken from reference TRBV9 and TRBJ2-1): DSGVTQTPKHLITATGQRVTLRCSPRSGDLSVYWYQQSLDQGLQFLIQYYNGEERAKGNILERFSAQQFPDLHSELNLSSLELGDSALYFCASSVRVVSNEQFFGPGTRLTVL.